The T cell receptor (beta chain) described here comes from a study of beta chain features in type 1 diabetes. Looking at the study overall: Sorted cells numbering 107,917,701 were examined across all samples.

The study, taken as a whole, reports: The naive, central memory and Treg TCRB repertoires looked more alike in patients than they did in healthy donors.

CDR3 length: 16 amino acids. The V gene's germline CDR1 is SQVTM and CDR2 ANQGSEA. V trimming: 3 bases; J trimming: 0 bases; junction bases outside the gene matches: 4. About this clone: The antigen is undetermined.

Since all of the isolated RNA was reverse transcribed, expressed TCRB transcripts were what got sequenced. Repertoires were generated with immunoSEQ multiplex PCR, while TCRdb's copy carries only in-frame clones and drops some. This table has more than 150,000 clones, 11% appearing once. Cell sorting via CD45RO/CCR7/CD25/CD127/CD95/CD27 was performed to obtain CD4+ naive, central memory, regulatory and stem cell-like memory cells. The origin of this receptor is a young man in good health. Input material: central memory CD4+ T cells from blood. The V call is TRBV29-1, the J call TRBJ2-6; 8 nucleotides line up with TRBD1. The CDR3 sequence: CSVDGTGLSGANVLTF. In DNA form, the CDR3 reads TGCAGCGTTGACGGGACAGGTCTCTCTGGGGCCAACGTCCTGACTTTC.